This TCR beta chain is drawn from a study of early T cells in non-severe SARS-CoV-2 infection. Unique molecular identifiers were added to individual cDNA molecules. TCRdb ran MiXCR on the 5' RACE reads and lists one entry per CDR3 protein. The sample lists approximately 99,000 distinct CDR3 sequences; about 12% were seen once. This clonotype was detected a few times. Germline V gives CDR1 SNHLY, CDR2 FYNNEI. The V and J ends lost 5 bases and 0 bases respectively, with 16 bases between them. There are 16 residues in the CDR3. This receptor was taken from an adult who was a healthcare worker with PCR-confirmed SARS-CoV-2 infection or an uninfected control (not recorded which). The chain joins TRBV2 to TRBJ1-1; tentative D call: TRBD1 (5 bases). What was sequenced was whole blood. Here the CDR3 DNA reads TGTGCCAGCAGTCCCATTACAGGTCGATTGAACACTGAAGCTTTCTTT. Encoded protein: CASSPITGRLNTEAFF.